This passage covers 25 T cell receptor beta chains from one sample sequenced in a study of T cells in tuberculosis. TCRdb's copy holds only in-frame clones and misses some; the assay was immunoSEQ multiplex PCR. The sample includes 85,000 to 90,000 clones, approximately 90% of them seen just once. Sorting used thawed, overnight-rested PBMC stained with anti-CD3, a viability dye and GMM-loaded CD1B tetramer. The lipid loaded on the CD1B tetramers was C32 glucose monomycolate from Rhodococcus equi. Sequencing input: CD1b-GMM tetramer-negative cells sorted from PBMCs. Receptors originate from an adult woman with latent tuberculosis.

Many counts were recorded for this clone. The CDR3 DNA sequence: TGCGCCAGCAGCCAAGAACAGGGGGGTCTATATTCACCCCTCCACTTT. Translation gives CASSQEQGGLYSPLHF. The chain combines TRBV4-3 with TRBJ1-6; 8 bases align to TRBD1. Germline V gives CDR1 LGHNA, CDR2 YSLEER. The CDR3 is 16 amino acids. The V segment lost 0 bases and the J segment 8 bases; nucleotides outside the gene matches: 6.

J is TRBJ2-3 and V is TRBV18, with D maybe TRBD1 (6 bases). Looked up from germline, CDR1 is KGHSH and CDR2 is LQKENI. V lost 1 base to trimming and J lost 2 bases, with 16 bases between them. The length of the CDR3 is 17 residues. CDR3 in DNA: TGTGCCAGCTCACCACTTCAGGTTGGACAGCTCACAGATACGCAGTATTTT. Encoded protein: CASSPLQVGQLTDTQYF.

This chain joins TRBV27 and TRBJ1-1; possible D gene TRBD1, 6 bases. The CDR3 covers 14 residues. The germline V gene encodes CDR1 MNHEY and CDR2 SMNVEV (reference sequence). Trimming shortened V by 4 bases and J by 0 bases, and 9 bases separated the two germline ends. In DNA, the CDR3 is TGTGCCAGCAGTTATGGACAGCTGAACACTGAAGCTTTCTTT. It specifies CASSYGQLNTEAFF.

V gene TRBV5-6 combines with J gene TRBJ1-5; D possibly corresponds to TRBD1 (5 bases). V dropped 4 bases and J dropped 6 bases, with 17 bases sitting between them. The germline CDR1 and CDR2 sequences are SGHDT and YYEEEE. This CDR3 region has 15 residues. CDR3 sequence: CASSHSRRGGQPQHF. CDR3 sequence (DNA): TGTGCCAGCAGCCACTCCAGGAGGGGCGGTCAGCCCCAGCATTTT.

The chain's CDR3 is CASSFLRGGNTGELFF. The CDR3 DNA follows: TGTGCCAGCAGCTTCTTGCGGGGGGGCAACACCGGGGAGCTGTTTTTT. This chain joins TRBV5-6 and TRBJ2-2, with 9 positions matching TRBD2. Germline-derived CDR1 and CDR2 are SGHDT and YYEEEE. CDR3 length: 16 residues. J gave up 2 bases and V 2 bases, and 4 bases lay outside the gene matches.

The rearrangement uses TRBV5-6 and TRBJ2-2, with TRBD2 as a possible D gene (6 bases). The germline gives CDR1 SGHDT, CDR2 YYEEEE. There are 15 residues in the CDR3. V was pared by 5 bases and J by 2 bases, with 13 bases between. The CDR3 reads CASRLRRGNTGELFF. CDR3 bases: TGTGCCAGCAGGCTGAGGAGGGGCAACACCGGGGAGCTGTTTTTT.

V gene TRBV19 combines with J gene TRBJ2-1, with 9 bases that match TRBD2. Losses at the gene ends were 5 bases for V and 9 bases for J; bases not matched to a gene: 8. The germline V gene has CDR1 LNHDA and CDR2 SQIVND (reference sequence). The CDR3 is made up of 14 amino acids. The CDR3 DNA reads TGTGCCAGTAGTGTCGGACTAGCGTTTACTGAGCAGTTCTTC. Translation gives CASSVGLAFTEQFF.

The J gene is TRBJ2-3, the V gene TRBV5-6; TRBD2 matches at 9 bases. The CDR3 has 16 residues. Trimming took 4 bases from V and 0 from J; bases not matched to a gene: 6. CDR1 is SGHDT and CDR2 is YYEEEE in the germline V gene. CDR3 coding DNA: TGTGCCAGCAGCGCCGGGACTAGCAGGAGCACAGATACGCAGTATTTT. Amino acid sequence: CASSAGTSRSTDTQYF. Full variable domain (remainder filled in from reference TRBV5-6 and TRBJ2-3): DAGVTQSPTHLIKTRGQQVTLRCSPKSGHDTVSWYQQALGQGPQFIFQYYEEEERQRGNFPDRFSGHQFPNYSSELNVNALLLGDSALYLCASSAGTSRSTDTQYFGPGTRLTVL.

The chain joins TRBV6-1 to TRBJ2-3, with D unresolved. Trimming took 8 bases from V and 1 from J, leaving 13 bases between them. Germline CDR1 MNHNS, CDR2 SASEGT. The length of the CDR3 is 14 residues. The CDR3 loop is CASPGPRGTDTQYF. Written as DNA, the CDR3 is TGTGCCAGCCCCGGCCCTAGAGGCACAGATACGCAGTATTTT.

For the CDR3, the DNA is TGTGCCAGCAGTGGATCGGACAGAAAGACCCAGTACTTC. This gives the protein CASSGSDRKTQYF. J is TRBJ2-5 and V is TRBV2; TRBD1 might be the D (6 bases). Trimming removed 4 bases from V and 6 bases from J, with 12 bases in between. Germline CDR1 and CDR2: SNHLY and FYNNEI. The CDR3 totals 13 residues.

The chain has TRBV7-9 and TRBJ1-1, with a tentative D call TRBD1 (5 bases). CDR3 size: 15 residues. V was trimmed by 5 bases and J by 0 bases, leaving 13 bases between them. Germline-derived CDR1 and CDR2 are SEHNR and FQNEAQ (reference sequence). DNA for the CDR3: TGTGCCAGCAGCCCGACAGCGCTTATGAACACTGAAGCTTTCTTT. It is translated as CASSPTALMNTEAFF. Filled out from reference TRBV7-9 and TRBJ1-1, the complete variable domain reads DTGVSQNPRHKITKRGQNVTFRCDPISEHNRLYWYRQTLGQGPEFLTYFQNEAQLEKSRLLSDRFSAERPKGSFSTLEIQRTEQGDSAMYLCASSPTALMNTEAFFGQGTRLTVV.

The chain combines TRBV28 with TRBJ1-2, with TRBD1 matching over 7 bases. Germline V CDR1 and CDR2: MDHEN, SYDVKM. V gave up 7 bases and J gave up 8 bases; unmatched junction bases: 4. The CDR3 totals 11 residues. The CDR3 DNA follows: TGTGCCAGCACCAGGGGGAAGGGCTACACCTTC. It is translated as CASTRGKGYTF.

V gene TRBV10-3 combines with J gene TRBJ2-5; TRBD2 is a possible D gene (5 bases). The DNA end lines up better with TRBJ2-7; the J call may be wrong. Germline CDR1 ENHRY, CDR2 SYGVKD. The CDR3 extends over 16 amino acids. CDR3 protein: CAISEPPGLKGYEQYF. The DNA of the CDR3 is TGTGCCATCAGTGAGCCCCCGGGGTTAAAGGGTTACGAGCAGTACTTC.

V is TRBV19 and J is TRBJ2-6, with a tentative D call TRBD2 (5 bases). There are 14 residues in the CDR3. CDR1 and CDR2 from the germline V gene are LNHDA and SQIVND (reference sequence). Trimming took off 6 bases at V and 4 bases at J, with 10 bases between the two ends. CDR3 region: CASRITGGANVLTF. The CDR3 DNA is TGTGCCAGTAGAATCACGGGGGGGGCCAACGTCCTGACTTTC.

For the CDR3, the DNA is TGCGCCAGCAGCTTGACAGGTCAGGGTCAAAACATTCAGTACTTC. Translation gives CASSLTGQGQNIQYF. The chain recombines TRBV5-1 with TRBJ2-4; a weak D match, TRBD1 (5 bases). Per the germline V gene, CDR1 is SGHRS and CDR2 is YFSETQ. The CDR3 runs to 15 residues. V shed 1 base and J shed 5 bases, with 13 bases lying between them.

The CDR3 is CASMEDRVNGYTF. In nucleotides, the CDR3 is TGTGCCAGCATGGAGGACAGGGTCAACGGCTACACCTTC. This chain connects TRBV6-5 to TRBJ1-2; TRBD1 matches at 8 bases. The CDR3 loop spans 13 amino acids. The trim removed 7 bases at V and 8 bases at J, leaving 9 bases unmatched. Germline V gene sequence: CDR1 MNHEY, CDR2 SVGAGI.

The V call is TRBV5-6, the J call TRBJ2-1; weak D call: TRBD2 (6 bases). Germline lookup yields CDR1 SGHDT and CDR2 YYEEEE. Trimming pared 4 bases from V and 9 bases from J, leaving 14 bases between. The CDR3 is made up of 13 amino acids. The CDR3, as DNA: TGTGCCAGCAGCCCACTAGCTGCAGGTGAGCAGTTCTTC. Residues: CASSPLAAGEQFF.

The CDR3 DNA sequence: TGTGCCAGCAGAGCCGACAGGGCGGGTGGCTACACCTTC. Translation: CASRADRAGGYTF. The chain joins TRBV7-9 to TRBJ1-2, with 7 bases lining up with TRBD1. Unmatched junction bases numbered 8, after V lost 6 bases and J lost 7 bases. Germline CDR1 and CDR2: SEHNR and FQNEAQ (reference sequence). The CDR3 loop spans 13 amino acids. Full variable domain (rest looked up from reference TRBV7-9 and TRBJ1-2): DTGVSQNPRHKITKRGQNVTFRCDPISEHNRLYWYRQTLGQGPEFLTYFQNEAQLEKSRLLSDRFSAERPKGSFSTLEIQRTEQGDSAMYLCASRADRAGGYTFGSGTRLTVV.

The CDR3 bases are TGTGCCAGCTGGGACAGGGTCGGCCATGGCTACACCTTC. This gives the protein CASWDRVGHGYTF. V and J are TRBV6-1 and TRBJ1-2; TRBD1 matches at 9 bases. With V trimmed by 8 bases and J by 6 bases, 7 bases remained unmatched. This CDR3 has 13 residues. CDR1 and CDR2 (germline): MNHNS, SASEGT.

This chain joins TRBV28 and TRBJ1-6; weak D call: TRBD1 (6 bases). CDR3 length: 16 residues. Germline V gene lookup returns CDR1 MDHEN and CDR2 SYDVKM. V was trimmed by 7 bases and J by 0 bases, leaving 13 bases between them. The CDR3, as DNA: TGTGCCAGCACTCTAGACAGGAGCTCCTATAATTCACCCCTCCACTTT. This codes for CASTLDRSSYNSPLHF.

The chain recombines TRBV10-3 with TRBJ2-7; possibly TRBD2 for D (5 bases). Trimming stripped 3 bases from V and 2 bases from J, with 11 bases between. Germline CDR1 is ENHRY and CDR2 is SYGVKD. The CDR3 length is 14 residues. DNA for the CDR3: TGTGCCATCAGTGATGTAGCGAATACCTACGAGCAGTACTTC. It yields the protein CAISDVANTYEQYF.

The chain carries TRBV11-1 and TRBJ2-3; D may be TRBD1 (6 bases). Trimming stripped 6 bases from V and 0 bases from J, with 13 bases between. The length of the CDR3 is 15 residues. Germline CDR1 is SGHAT and CDR2 is FQDESV (reference sequence). This CDR3 is CASRLTGTSTDTQYF. Written as DNA, the CDR3 is TGTGCCAGCAGGCTGACAGGAACTAGCACAGATACGCAGTATTTT.

The sample holds many counts of this clone. This chain connects TRBV6-6 to TRBJ2-7, with 11 bases that match TRBD1. Germline V gene lookup returns CDR1 MNHNY and CDR2 SVGAGI (reference sequence). The CDR3 is 16 residues long. Losses at the gene ends were 5 bases for V and 5 bases for J; bases not matched to a gene: 11. The CDR3 region has the DNA TGTGCCAGCAGTGCGCCCTTTGGACAGGGGGCTCACGAGCAGTACTTC. It translates to CASSAPFGQGAHEQYF.

This chain uses TRBV30 with TRBJ1-1; D gene unclear. Trimming shortened V by 7 bases and J by 0 bases, and 9 bases separated the two germline ends. Germline lookup yields CDR1 GTSNPN and CDR2 SVGIG (reference sequence). The CDR3 has 12 residues. The CDR3 DNA reads as TGTGCCTATGAGCAATTGAACACTGAAGCTTTCTTT. Its protein is CAYEQLNTEAFF.

The V and J genes are TRBV28 and TRBJ1-1; D is ambiguous. The germline V gene encodes CDR1 MDHEN and CDR2 SYDVKM. CDR3 size: 12 residues. V was clipped by 3 bases and J by 2 bases, with 4 bases between them. The CDR3 DNA reads TGTGCCAGCAGTTTCCTCAACACTGAAGCTTTCTTT. This encodes CASSFLNTEAFF.